Described below is a single T cell receptor beta chain sequence and its context. As yet, its antigen is unknown. Produced via immunoSEQ multiplex PCR; TCRdb's table is partial and in-frame only. The table has 20,000 to 25,000 clones, roughly 80% seen once. The sample originates from a study of vaccination effects on CD4 cells after COVID-19. Study overall: Post-vaccine specimens were collected at a median of 72 days following the second dose.

In the ViraFEST assay, antigen-specific CD4+ clonotypes were identified by expansion after peptide-pool stimulation. CD4+ T cell isolation took place after 10 days of culture. Each participant was given two doses of one vaccine (BNT162b2 or mRNA-1273). It was on days 3 and 7 that half the medium was replaced with IL-2 medium. V lost 2 bases to trimming and J lost 4 bases, with 8 bases between them. The CDR3 loop spans 13 amino acids. The rearrangement uses TRBV12-3 or TRBV12-4 and TRBJ2-5, with TRBD2 as a possible D gene (5 bases). The clonotype was recovered from a human donor who received a COVID-19 vaccine. Some clones in this sample may be carry-over from other donors' samples. Sequencing used CD4+ T cells from PBMCs cultured with SARS-CoV-2 spike peptides, obtained after COVID-19 vaccination. CDR3 region: CASSLRERETQYF. The CDR3 nucleotides read TGTGCCAGCAGTTTAAGGGAGAGAGAGACCCAGTACTTC.